The clone carrying this TCR beta chain was seen only a few times. The antigen remains undetermined. TCRdb re-derived calls from the PCR reads in MiXCR, one entry per CDR3 protein. The sample has under 600,000 distinct CDR3 sequences, about a fifth seen once. Between the trimmed V and J ends, which lost 6 bases and 3 bases, there was a span of 9 bases. The CDR3 runs to 12 residues. From germline, CDR1 is MDHEN and CDR2 SYDVKM. This sample stems from a study of molecular identifiers for immune sequencing clone quantification. Study observations and caveats: Jurkat TCR RNA spiked in from one cell reportedly remained identifiable amid about a million naive cells.

Each library that profiled naive CD8 cells came from roughly 18,000 to 920,000 sorted cells with 10%, 30% or 50% RNA. Naive CD8 T cells were picked out by sorting for CD8+CD4-CCR7+CD45RA+. The chain couples TRBV28 to TRBJ2-7, with D tentatively TRBD1 (5 bases). Sequencing used naive CD8+ T cells from blood, with Jurkat cell RNA spiked in. Subset in this sample: FACS-sorted CD8+CD4-CCR7+CD45RA+ naive T cells. The origin of this receptor is a human donor in good health. Some libraries in this study had Jurkat cell RNA spiked in. CDR3 protein: CASSDSLYEQYF. Written as DNA, the CDR3 is TGTGCCAGCAGCGACAGCCTCTACGAGCAGTACTTC.